The 30 T cell receptor beta chains presented below share a single source sample, sequenced in a study of OX40 agonist ivuxolimab in advanced cancers. The method was immunoSEQ multiplex PCR; TCRdb's version includes in-frame clones alone and lacks a portion of them. This sample has around 57,000 clones, with approximately 86% found just once. Sample: CD4+ or CD8+ T cells sorted from blood, taken in a trial of the OX40 agonist ivuxolimab. These receptor sequences come from an adult with an advanced solid tumor such as melanoma, head and neck, liver or kidney cancer.

The chain combines TRBV19 with TRBJ1-5; D is unclear. The germline CDR1 and CDR2 sequences are LNHDA and SQIVND (reference sequence). This CDR3 region has 16 residues. Trimming left V 3 bases short and J 6 bases short, with 18 bases between. Written as DNA, the CDR3 is TGTGCCAGTAGTATTGGGTCAGTTGTGAGATTTCAGCCCCAGCATTTT. Protein sequence: CASSIGSVVRFQPQHF.

The rearrangement uses TRBV4-2 and TRBJ2-5; D not certain. Germline assignment: CDR1 LGHNA and CDR2 YNFKEQ. This CDR3 region has 15 residues. V was clipped by 0 bases and J by 5 bases, with 13 bases between them. CDR3 residues: CASSQEASGGETQYF. DNA for the CDR3: TGTGCCAGCAGCCAAGAGGCGAGTGGTGGGGAGACCCAGTACTTC.

This clone was detected only a few times. V usage is TRBV5-8 and J usage is TRBJ1-2; D is undetermined. CDR3 size: 15 residues. V was trimmed by 2 bases and J by 5 bases, leaving 16 bases between them. Germline V lookup: CDR1 SGHTS, CDR2 YDEGEE. This chain's CDR3 is CASSLRAAALYGYTF. The CDR3 nucleotides are TGTGCCAGCAGCTTAAGGGCGGCAGCCTTATATGGCTACACCTTC.

The chain couples TRBV11-2 to TRBJ2-3, with D uncertain. V lost 5 bases to trimming and J lost 7 bases, with 10 bases between them. Germline lookup yields CDR1 SGHAT and CDR2 FQNNGV. The length of the CDR3 is 12 residues. CDR3 residues: CASSPVLYTQYF. The CDR3 DNA reads as TGTGCCAGCAGCCCCGTACTATATACGCAGTATTTT.

This clone was counted a single time. The CDR3 coding sequence is TGTGCCAGCTCACCACCGAGCTGGGGTTGGCTGTTCTTC. The encoded protein is CASSPPSWGWLFF. The V gene is TRBV18, the J gene TRBJ2-1; the D is unclear. CDR1 is KGHSH and CDR2 is LQKENI in the germline V gene. The CDR3 sequence is 13 residues long. Trimming took 0 bases from V and 15 from J, leaving 15 bases between them.

This chain connects TRBV6-1 to TRBJ2-7; TRBD2 matches at 7 bases. V trimming: 5 bases; J trimming: 2 bases; junction bases outside the gene matches: 0. CDR3 size: 12 residues. The germline V gene has CDR1 MNHNS and CDR2 SASEGT. The CDR3 bases are TGTGCCAGCAGTCGGGGGGCCTACGAGCAGTACTTC. Its protein is CASSRGAYEQYF.

The V gene is TRBV27, the J gene TRBJ2-1, with 9 bases identical to TRBD2. The CDR3 has 15 residues. V was pared by 6 bases and J by 7 bases, with 10 bases of the junction left unmatched. CDR1 and CDR2 from the germline V gene are MNHEY and SMNVEV (reference sequence). The CDR3 nucleotides are TGTGCCAGCAGCCCCCGGCGGGAGGGAGGGAATGAGCAGTTCTTC. It encodes CASSPRREGGNEQFF.

V and J are TRBV4-1 and TRBJ2-7; 9 bases agree with TRBD1. With 0 bases clipped from V and 2 bases from J, the junction kept 8 bases outside the gene matches. This CDR3 has 17 amino acids. Germline CDR1 MGHRA, CDR2 YSYEKL. Written as DNA, the CDR3 is TGCGCCAGCAGCCAAGATGAAGGACAGGGGATGGCCTACGAGCAGTACTTC. The encoded protein is CASSQDEGQGMAYEQYF.

Only one count was recorded for this clone. V is TRBV5-1 and J is TRBJ2-5; TRBD2 matches 10 bases. The germline gives CDR1 SGHRS, CDR2 YFSETQ. The V and J ends lost 0 bases and 4 bases, in that order; junction bases with no gene match: 3. This CDR3 comprises 15 residues. CDR3 coding DNA: TGCGCCAGCAGCTTGGGGCCTAGCGGGGGAGAGACCCAGTACTTC. Translation gives CASSLGPSGGETQYF.

The chain recombines TRBV6-1 with TRBJ2-5; D unresolved. Germline lookup yields CDR1 MNHNS and CDR2 SASEGT. This CDR3 has 15 amino acids. The V and J ends lost 1 base and 1 base respectively, with 10 bases between them. CDR3 sequence reads: CASSEGLDGQETQYF. In nucleotides, the CDR3 is TGTGCCAGCAGTGAAGGGCTAGATGGCCAAGAGACCCAGTACTTC.

The chain employs TRBV27 and TRBJ2-7; the D gene is possibly TRBD1 (6 bases). The germline gives CDR1 MNHEY, CDR2 SMNVEV (reference sequence). The germline V and J ends were trimmed by 4 bases and 2 bases, with 15 bases remaining between them. CDR3 length equals 15 residues. The CDR3 DNA is TGTGCCAGCAGTTCCAGGACAGTGTCCACCTACGAGCAGTACTTC. This gives the protein CASSSRTVSTYEQYF.

This clone was found a few times. The chain links TRBV6-6 to TRBJ1-1; 9 bases match TRBD1. Germline values: CDR1 MNHNY, CDR2 SVGAGI (reference sequence). This CDR3 is 13 amino acids long. The J segment lost 4 bases and the V segment lost 10 bases, leaving 7 bases of the junction unmatched. In DNA form, the CDR3 reads TGTGCCACCCAGGCGGGACAGGGCACTGAAGCTTTCTTT. The encoded protein is CATQAGQGTEAFF.

The chain couples TRBV6-1 to TRBJ2-7; D is unclear. CDR1 MNHNS and CDR2 SASEGT come from the germline V gene. The CDR3 is made up of 15 amino acids. Trimming shortened V by 0 bases and J by 2 bases, and 11 bases separated the two germline ends. The CDR3 loop is CASSEAGGATYEQYF. The CDR3 DNA reads TGTGCCAGCAGTGAAGCGGGTGGCGCTACCTACGAGCAGTACTTC.

This clone was seen a single time. The gene calls are TRBV5-1 and TRBJ2-1; the match to TRBD2 covers 7 bases. Germline lookup yields CDR1 SGHRS and CDR2 YFSETQ. CDR3 length equals 15 residues. J was trimmed by 8 bases and V by 4 bases; bases with no gene match: 12. CDR3 sequence (DNA): TGCGCCAGCAGCCCCTCCAGCGGGATTTTAGATGAGCAGTTCTTC. It is translated as CASSPSSGILDEQFF.

The V gene is TRBV15, the J gene TRBJ2-1, with D perhaps matching TRBD2 (7 bases). Trimming removed 6 bases at V and 8 bases at J, with 23 bases between. CDR1 and CDR2 (germline): LNHNV, YYDKDF (reference sequence). The CDR3 covers 16 residues. The DNA for the CDR3 is TGTGCCACCAGGGGGGGGCCAGCCGCCATAGGGTATGAGCAGTTCTTC. Its translation is CATRGGPAAIGYEQFF.

The chain couples TRBV7-2 to TRBJ2-1; the D is unclear. The CDR3 is made up of 17 amino acids. With 4 bases removed from V and 0 bases from J, the gap between germline ends came to 16 bases. The germline CDR1 and CDR2 sequences are SGHTA and FQGNSA. As DNA, the CDR3 is TGTGCCAGCAGCTCCCTAACGATCGCCAGCTCCTACAATGAGCAGTTCTTC. Amino acid sequence: CASSSLTIASSYNEQFF.

This clone was picked up one time. This sequence joins TRBV7-9 and TRBJ1-4, with a weak D call TRBD1 (5 bases). V lost 5 bases, J lost 7 bases, and 14 bases lay in between. The CDR3 runs 14 residues. Germline CDR1 is SEHNR and CDR2 is FQNEAQ (reference sequence). The CDR3 DNA reads TGTGCCAGCAGCCCGATCCGACAGACTGAAAAACTGTTTTTT. Its protein product is CASSPIRQTEKLFF.

The chain combines TRBV5-1 with TRBJ2-2; D may correspond to TRBD1 or TRBD2 (5 bases each). The CDR3 has 15 residues. Germline lookup yields CDR1 SGHRS and CDR2 YFSETQ. V shed 4 bases and J shed 6 bases, with 16 bases lying between them. Here the CDR3 DNA reads TGCGCCAGCAGCCCGGGGAGCAGGGCCCCCGGGGAGCTGTTTTTT. Translated: CASSPGSRAPGELFF.

V gene TRBV27 combines with J gene TRBJ2-3; D is unclear. The CDR3 spans 14 residues. Trimming stripped 7 bases from V and 3 bases from J, with 14 bases between. CDR1 and CDR2 (germline): MNHEY, SMNVEV (reference sequence). The CDR3 region has the DNA TGTGCCAGCAAAGAGTTGTCGTGGACAGATACGCAGTATTTT. Translation gives CASKELSWTDTQYF.

The V call is TRBV27, the J call TRBJ1-6; D may be TRBD1 (6 bases). CDR1 and CDR2 (germline): MNHEY, SMNVEV (reference sequence). Trimming left V 5 bases short and J 8 bases short, with 10 bases between. The CDR3 length is 13 residues. The CDR3 loop is CASSQEGDSPLHF. CDR3 sequence (DNA): TGTGCCAGCAGTCAGGAGGGGGATTCACCCCTCCACTTT.

The rearrangement uses TRBV5-6 and TRBJ2-7, with 11 bases that match TRBD2. V gave up 3 bases and J gave up 4 bases; unmatched junction bases: 15. The CDR3 totals 18 residues. Germline CDR1 reads SGHDT; CDR2 reads YYEEEE. In nucleotides, the CDR3 is TGTGCCAGCAGCTGGGGACGGCCGGGACTAGCGGATGATTACGAGCAGTACTTC. Translation gives CASSWGRPGLADDYEQYF.

The V call is TRBV11-1, the J call TRBJ2-2; 12 bases are a match to TRBD2. CDR1 SGHAT and CDR2 FQDESV come from the germline V gene (reference sequence). V was pared by 6 bases and J by 4 bases, with 6 bases of the junction left unmatched. This CDR3 comprises 16 residues. Here the CDR3 DNA reads TGTGCCAGCAGATCCGGACTAGCGGGACTCACCGGGGAGCTGTTTTTT. Amino acid sequence: CASRSGLAGLTGELFF.

V and J are TRBV15 and TRBJ2-2, with D possibly being TRBD1 or TRBD2 (6 bases each). Germline V lookup: CDR1 LNHNV, CDR2 YYDKDF (reference sequence). V was cut by 0 bases and J by 6 bases, with 17 bases left in between. This CDR3 is 17 amino acids long. CDR3 nucleotides: TGTGCCACCAGCAGAGATCAAGGGGGGCGTAGGGCCGGGGAGCTGTTTTTT. This translates into CATSRDQGGRRAGELFF. The whole variable domain, filled in from reference TRBV15 and TRBJ2-2, reads DAMVIQNPRYQVTQFGKPVTLSCSQTLNHNVMYWYQQKSSQAPKLLFHYYDKDFNNEADTPDNFQSRRPNTSFCFLDIRSPGLGDTAMYLCATSRDQGGRRAGELFFGEGSRLTVL.

CDR3 region: CASSPPGGHGEKLFF. CDR3 nucleotides: TGTGCCAGCTCACCACCTGGGGGGCACGGGGAAAAACTGTTTTTT. This chain joins TRBV18 and TRBJ1-4, with D tentatively TRBD1 (6 bases). The V gene lost 0 bases and the J gene lost 8 bases, with 13 bases spanning the gap. The CDR3 runs 15 residues. Germline values: CDR1 KGHSH, CDR2 LQKENI. Filled out from reference TRBV18 and TRBJ1-4, the complete variable domain reads NAGVMQNPRHLVRRRGQEARLRCSPMKGHSHVYWYRQLPEEGLKFMVYLQKENIIDESGMPKERFSAEFPKEGPSILRIQQVVRGDSAAYFCASSPPGGHGEKLFFGSGTQLSVL.

The rearrangement links TRBV10-3 to TRBJ2-7; D perhaps matches TRBD1 (5 bases). In germline, CDR1 is ENHRY, CDR2 SYGVKD. Trimming cost V 2 bases and J 2 bases, with 13 bases left between them. This CDR3 has 15 residues. CDR3 amino acids: CAISEGQGRTYEQYF. The CDR3 region has the DNA TGTGCCATCAGTGAGGGGCAGGGTCGGACCTACGAGCAGTACTTC.

The V gene is TRBV6-1, the J gene TRBJ1-1; TRBD1 matches at 7 bases. CDR3 length: 13 amino acids. V was pared by 3 bases and J by 7 bases, with 5 bases of the junction left unmatched. Germline lookup yields CDR1 MNHNS and CDR2 SASEGT. In nucleotides, the CDR3 is TGTGCCAGCAGTGATACAGGGGCTGGTGAAGCTTTCTTT. Its translation is CASSDTGAGEAFF.

The V gene is TRBV5-6, the J gene TRBJ2-3; 7 bases match TRBD2. Germline-derived CDR1 and CDR2 are SGHDT and YYEEEE. This CDR3 has 13 amino acids. The junction had 1 base not matched to a gene; V was cut back by 2 bases and J by 4 bases. CDR3 protein: CASSLGLADTQYF. The DNA of the CDR3 is TGTGCCAGCAGCTTAGGACTAGCAGATACGCAGTATTTT. The complete variable domain, with remaining parts taken from reference TRBV5-6 and TRBJ2-3, reads DAGVTQSPTHLIKTRGQQVTLRCSPKSGHDTVSWYQQALGQGPQFIFQYYEEEERQRGNFPDRFSGHQFPNYSSELNVNALLLGDSALYLCASSLGLADTQYFGPGTRLTVL.

The chain has TRBV7-9 and TRBJ2-3, with 7 nucleotides matching TRBD2. The CDR3 is 15 residues long. With V trimmed by 5 bases and J by 5 bases, 10 bases remained unmatched. Looked up from germline, CDR1 is SEHNR and CDR2 is FQNEAQ (reference sequence). The CDR3 DNA reads TGTGCCAGCAGCCCCGGGGGAGGGGCCATAGATACGCAGTATTTT. Its translation is CASSPGGGAIDTQYF.

This clone showed up just once. The J gene is TRBJ1-1, the V gene TRBV18; D gene ambiguous. The CDR3 spans 14 residues. V lost 6 bases and J lost 4, with 15 bases in between. The germline gives CDR1 KGHSH, CDR2 LQKENI. CDR3 region: CASSSSTAGTEAFF. In nucleotides, the CDR3 is TGTGCCAGCTCCTCGTCGACGGCGGGCACTGAAGCTTTCTTT.

V usage is TRBV9 and J usage is TRBJ2-1; the D is unclear. Per germline, CDR1 SGDLS and CDR2 YYNGEE. The CDR3 loop spans 14 amino acids. V shed 3 bases and J shed 0 bases, with 7 bases lying between them. The CDR3 here is CASSGRISYNEQFF. The CDR3 region has the DNA TGTGCCAGCAGCGGGCGGATCTCCTACAATGAGCAGTTCTTC.